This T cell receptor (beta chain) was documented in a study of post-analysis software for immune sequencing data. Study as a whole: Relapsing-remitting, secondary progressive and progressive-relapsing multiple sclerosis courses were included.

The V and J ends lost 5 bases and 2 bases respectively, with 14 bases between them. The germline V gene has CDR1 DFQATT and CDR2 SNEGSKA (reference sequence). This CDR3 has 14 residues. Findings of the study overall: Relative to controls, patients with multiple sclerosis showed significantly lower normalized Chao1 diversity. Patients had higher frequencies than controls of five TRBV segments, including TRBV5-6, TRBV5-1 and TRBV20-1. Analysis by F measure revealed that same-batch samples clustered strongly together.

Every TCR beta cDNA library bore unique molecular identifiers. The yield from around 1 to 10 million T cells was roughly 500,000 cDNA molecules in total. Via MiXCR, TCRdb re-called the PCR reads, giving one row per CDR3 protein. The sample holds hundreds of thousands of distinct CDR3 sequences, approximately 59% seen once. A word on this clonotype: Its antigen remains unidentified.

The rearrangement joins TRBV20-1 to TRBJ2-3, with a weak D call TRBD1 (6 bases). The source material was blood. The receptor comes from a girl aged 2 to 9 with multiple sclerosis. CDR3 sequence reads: CSAFPGHPTDTQYF. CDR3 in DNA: TGCAGTGCTTTTCCGGGACACCCCACAGATACGCAGTATTTT.